This T cell receptor (beta chain) was captured in a study of neoadjuvant anti-PD-1 for oral cavity cancer. General study findings and limits: Higher pretreatment blood Treg/Th17 ratios correlated with higher pretreatment blood and lower post-treatment tumor TCRbeta clonality. With three patients per group, TCR findings need larger cohorts.

Six replicates per PBMC sample, mostly from roughly 490 ng of genomic DNA. The table came from immunoSEQ multiplex PCR; TCRdb's copy has only in-frame clones and leaves some out. The repertoire holds about 15,000 clones, 60% to 70% seen once, with approximately 2.9% in the top ten. Cohort: HPV-negative, locally advanced oral cavity squamous cell carcinoma patients. CDR1 SGDLS and CDR2 YYNGEE come from the germline V gene. The CDR3 loop spans 14 amino acids. V was shortened by 3 bases and J by 3 bases, with 13 bases between the two germline ends. As regards this clone: Antigen: not known.

The chain combines TRBV9 with TRBJ2-7; D possibly corresponds to TRBD2 (5 bases). The material sequenced was PBMCs, taken before nivolumab (anti-PD-1) treatment. This receptor was identified in a person aged 40-85 years with oral cavity squamous cell carcinoma. Written as DNA, the CDR3 is TGTGCCAGCAGCGCCTCCGGGGTGGGCTACGAGCAGTACTTC. Amino acid sequence: CASSASGVGYEQYF.